Shown below are 22 T cell receptor beta chains from a single sample sequenced in a study of OX40 agonist ivuxolimab in advanced cancers. Only in-frame clones appear in the TCRdb table, and some are missing; sequencing was by immunoSEQ multiplex PCR. The table shows around 75,000 clones, with 70% to 90% occurring only once. The starting material was CD4+ or CD8+ T cells sorted from blood, obtained in a trial of the OX40 agonist ivuxolimab. All receptors derive from an adult with an advanced solid tumor such as melanoma, head and neck, liver or kidney cancer.

This clone was picked up one time. The chain employs TRBV11-2 and TRBJ2-3, with D perhaps TRBD2 (6 bases). Trimming took off 3 bases at V and 6 bases at J, with 25 bases between the two ends. CDR1 is SGHAT, CDR2 FQNNGV, per germline. The CDR3 totals 18 residues. The CDR3, as DNA: TGTGCCAGCAGCTTTTCGACGCTGCGGGACCGCCCAGGGGATACGCAGTATTTT. It translates to CASSFSTLRDRPGDTQYF.

J is TRBJ1-4 and V is TRBV4-1, with a weak D call TRBD1 (6 bases). V was clipped by 1 base and J by 11 bases, with 23 bases between them. The CDR3 extends over 17 amino acids. CDR1 MGHRA and CDR2 YSYEKL come from the germline V gene. This CDR3 reads CASSQGGGRVATRKLFF. The CDR3, as DNA: TGCGCCAGCAGCCAAGGAGGGGGACGGGTCGCCACGAGGAAACTGTTTTTT.

The chain carries TRBV18 and TRBJ2-7; 8 positions match TRBD1. Germline CDR1 is KGHSH and CDR2 is LQKENI. V was pared by 8 bases and J by 6 bases, with 12 bases of the junction left unmatched. The CDR3 contains 14 residues. CDR3 residues: CASGGQGDPAEQYF. In nucleotides, the CDR3 is TGTGCCAGCGGAGGACAGGGAGATCCAGCCGAGCAGTACTTC. The full variable domain, with the rest looked up from reference TRBV18 and TRBJ2-7, is NAGVMQNPRHLVRRRGQEARLRCSPMKGHSHVYWYRQLPEEGLKFMVYLQKENIIDESGMPKERFSAEFPKEGPSILRIQQVVRGDSAAYFCASGGQGDPAEQYFGPGTRLTVT.

J is TRBJ2-2 and V is TRBV28; the D is unclear. Deletions cut 1 base from V and 2 bases from J, with 14 bases between. Germline values: CDR1 MDHEN, CDR2 SYDVKM. CDR3 length: 17 amino acids. CDR3 DNA sequence: TGTGCCAGCAGTTTATTAAGACTCCGGCTAAACACCGGGGAGCTGTTTTTT. Its protein is CASSLLRLRLNTGELFF.

In its sample, this clone was seen once. The chain carries TRBV11-2 and TRBJ2-2; 7 nucleotides agree with TRBD1. Germline values: CDR1 SGHAT, CDR2 FQNNGV. This CDR3 is 13 amino acids long. The V segment lost 5 bases and the J segment 6 bases; nucleotides outside the gene matches: 3. The CDR3: CASSNDRAGELFF. DNA of the CDR3: TGTGCCAGCAGCAACGACAGGGCCGGGGAGCTGTTTTTT.

The CDR3 loop reads CASSVGRGPSTDTQYF. The DNA of the CDR3 is TGTGCCAGCAGCGTCGGTCGGGGGCCTAGCACAGATACGCAGTATTTT. The rearrangement uses TRBV9 and TRBJ2-3, with D perhaps matching TRBD1 or TRBD2 (6 bases each). This CDR3 spans 16 amino acids. The V gene's germline CDR1 is SGDLS and CDR2 YYNGEE. V dropped 2 bases and J dropped 0 bases, with 13 bases sitting between them.

The count of this clone is one. The chain recombines TRBV21-1 with TRBJ1-1. TRBV21-1 represents a pseudogene. The CDR3 is 12 amino acids. The CDR3 nucleotides are TGTGCCAGCACCGGACGGAGTCATGAAGCTTTCTTT. Amino acids: CASTGRSHEAFF.

This chain joins TRBV27 and TRBJ2-3; D is ambiguous. The CDR3 is made up of 13 amino acids. CDR1 and CDR2 from the germline V gene are MNHEY and SMNVEV (reference sequence). Trimming took 3 bases from V and 8 from J, leaving 12 bases between them. The CDR3 spells CASSFYSSRTQYF. In DNA form, the CDR3 reads TGTGCCAGCAGTTTCTACAGTTCTCGTACGCAGTATTTT.

The chain combines TRBV5-1 with TRBJ2-1; D not resolved. Deletions cut 0 bases from V and 7 bases from J, with 14 bases between. Per the germline V gene, CDR1 is SGHRS and CDR2 is YFSETQ. The CDR3 extends over 15 amino acids. The CDR3 loop is CASSLALGPLNEQFF. The CDR3 bases are TGCGCCAGCAGCTTGGCGCTCGGGCCCCTTAATGAGCAGTTCTTC.

The chain joins TRBV6-5 to TRBJ1-2, with D hard to call. Trimming stripped 4 bases from V and 8 bases from J, with 17 bases between. From germline, CDR1 is MNHEY and CDR2 SVGAGI. This CDR3 region has 14 residues. The CDR3 DNA follows: TGTGCCAGCAGTTCCACATACAGATCGGGGGGCTACACCTTC. Encoded protein: CASSSTYRSGGYTF.

The gene calls are TRBV5-1 and TRBJ2-3, with a possible D match to TRBD1 (5 bases). V was trimmed by 0 bases and J by 12 bases, leaving 14 bases between them. The CDR3 is 13 amino acids. Germline V CDR1 and CDR2: SGHRS, YFSETQ. The CDR3 protein is CASSLGAGPAQYF. CDR3 DNA sequence: TGCGCCAGCAGCTTGGGGGCAGGGCCGGCACAGTATTTT. Based on the CDR3 plus reference TRBV5-1 and TRBJ2-3, the full variable domain is KAGVTQTPRYLIKTRGQQVTLSCSPISGHRSVSWYQQTPGQGLQFLFEYFSETQRNKGNFPGRFSGRQFSNSRSEMNVSTLELGDSALYLCASSLGAGPAQYFGPGTRLTVL.

This clone was seen once. The chain is built from TRBV5-1 and TRBJ1-1, with D possibly being TRBD1 (6 bases). The CDR3 sequence is 13 residues long. The V end lost 10 bases, the J end lost 2 bases, and 15 bases lay between the germline ends. The germline gives CDR1 SGHRS, CDR2 YFSETQ. The CDR3 coding sequence is TGCGCCTCCGGAGGTGGGGGCAACACTGAAGCTTTCTTT. This sequence encodes CASGGGGNTEAFF. The whole variable domain, remainder taken from reference TRBV5-1 and TRBJ1-1, is KAGVTQTPRYLIKTRGQQVTLSCSPISGHRSVSWYQQTPGQGLQFLFEYFSETQRNKGNFPGRFSGRQFSNSRSEMNVSTLELGDSALYLCASGGGGNTEAFFGQGTRLTVV.

The chain is built from TRBV14 and TRBJ2-1, with 9 bases identical to TRBD2. The CDR3 is 22 residues long. The V and J ends lost 2 bases and 0 bases, in that order; junction bases with no gene match: 20. Germline assignment: CDR1 SGHDN and CDR2 FVKESK. The CDR3 here is CASSQRGGAIAGVPSSYNEQFF. The CDR3 coding sequence is TGTGCCAGCAGCCAAAGAGGCGGAGCGATAGCGGGAGTACCTAGCTCCTACAATGAGCAGTTCTTC.

This chain joins TRBV7-9 and TRBJ1-2; the D gene is possibly TRBD1 (6 bases). Between the trimmed V and J ends, which lost 1 base and 2 bases, there was a span of 8 bases. Germline loops: CDR1 SEHNR, CDR2 FQNEAQ (reference sequence). The CDR3 loop spans 14 amino acids. The CDR3 nucleotides are TGTGCCAGCAGCTTAGGCCAGGGGAACTATGGCTACACCTTC. Amino acid sequence: CASSLGQGNYGYTF.

The chain joins TRBV5-6 to TRBJ2-1; weak D call: TRBD2 (6 bases). The V end lost 4 bases, the J end lost 7 bases, and 21 bases lay between the germline ends. Germline lookup yields CDR1 SGHDT and CDR2 YYEEEE. This CDR3 has 16 residues. This CDR3 is CASSLTGVQSRNEQFF. The CDR3 region has the DNA TGTGCCAGCAGCCTTACGGGGGTTCAATCTCGGAATGAGCAGTTCTTC.

This clone was seen a single time. The rearrangement joins TRBV4-1 to TRBJ2-5; either TRBD1 or TRBD2 may fit D (5 bases each). Germline V gene data show CDR1 as MGHRA and CDR2 as YSYEKL. Trimming pared 4 bases from V and 2 bases from J, leaving 14 bases between. This CDR3 region has 15 residues. CDR3 nucleotide sequence: TGCGCCAGCAGCCCCCGGGGACGGGAACAAGAGACCCAGTACTTC. Translated, it gives CASSPRGREQETQYF.

This rearrangement joins TRBV19 to TRBJ2-7; weak D call: TRBD2 (6 bases). This CDR3 has 12 residues. The germline CDR1 and CDR2 sequences are LNHDA and SQIVND (reference sequence). Deletions cut 6 bases from V and 5 bases from J, with 11 bases between. The CDR3 here is CASSRGYHEQYF. For the CDR3, the DNA is TGTGCCAGTAGCCGGGGGTACCACGAGCAGTACTTC.

The rearrangement links TRBV5-1 to TRBJ2-3; perhaps TRBD1 as D (6 bases). Germline V lookup: CDR1 SGHRS, CDR2 YFSETQ. This CDR3 contains 14 residues. V shed 3 bases and J shed 2 bases, with 10 bases lying between them. CDR3 nucleotide sequence: TGCGCCAGCAGCTCAGGGGCAAACACAGATACGCAGTATTTT. Protein product: CASSSGANTDTQYF.

The gene calls are TRBV28 and TRBJ1-2, with TRBD1 identical over 7 bases. CDR3 length: 14 amino acids. V lost 5 bases and J lost 4; bases outside the gene matches: 7. Germline CDR1 is MDHEN and CDR2 is SYDVKM. The chain's CDR3 is CASSRYRGGYGYTF. DNA of the CDR3: TGTGCCAGCAGTAGGTACAGGGGAGGCTATGGCTACACCTTC.

V usage is TRBV7-8 and J usage is TRBJ1-3; maybe TRBD1 (5 bases). V was shortened by 5 bases and J by 9 bases, with 17 bases between the two germline ends. CDR1 and CDR2 (germline): SGHVS, FQNEAQ. The CDR3 is 14 residues long. The CDR3 loop is CASSRGGEVTTIYF. For the CDR3, the DNA is TGTGCCAGCAGCCGGGGGGGGGAAGTAACCACCATATATTTT.

The rearrangement joins TRBV10-3 to TRBJ2-3, with D perhaps matching TRBD2 (6 bases). Per germline, CDR1 ENHRY and CDR2 SYGVKD. The CDR3 runs to 16 residues. The V end lost 0 bases, the J end lost 0 bases, and 10 bases lay between the germline ends. Here the CDR3 reads CAISESMTSSTDTQYF. Written as DNA, the CDR3 is TGTGCCATCAGTGAGTCGATGACTAGTAGCACAGATACGCAGTATTTT.

The chain employs TRBV18 and TRBJ1-1, with unresolved D. V was clipped by 1 base and J by 4 bases, with 10 bases between them. The length of the CDR3 is 14 residues. Germline-derived CDR1 and CDR2 are KGHSH and LQKENI. The CDR3 DNA reads as TGTGCCAGCTCACCACAGGTCCTTGGCACTGAAGCTTTCTTT. The encoded protein is CASSPQVLGTEAFF.